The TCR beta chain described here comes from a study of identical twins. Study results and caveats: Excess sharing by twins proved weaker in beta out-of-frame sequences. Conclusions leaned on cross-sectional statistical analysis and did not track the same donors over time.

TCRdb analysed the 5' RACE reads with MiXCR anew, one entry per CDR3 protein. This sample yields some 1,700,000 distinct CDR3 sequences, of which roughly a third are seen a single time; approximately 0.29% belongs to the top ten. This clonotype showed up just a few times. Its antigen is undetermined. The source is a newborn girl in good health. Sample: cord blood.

DNA of the CDR3: TGCAGTGCGCAATTCGGGGGACTCACCTACGAGCAGTACTTC. Its protein product is CSAQFGGLTYEQYF. This chain uses TRBV20-1 with TRBJ2-4; D might be TRBD2 (6 bases). Judging by the DNA end, TRBJ2-7 fits better; the J call may be wrong. This CDR3 is built from 14 residues. Germline V gene lookup returns CDR1 DFQATT and CDR2 SNEGSKA (reference sequence).